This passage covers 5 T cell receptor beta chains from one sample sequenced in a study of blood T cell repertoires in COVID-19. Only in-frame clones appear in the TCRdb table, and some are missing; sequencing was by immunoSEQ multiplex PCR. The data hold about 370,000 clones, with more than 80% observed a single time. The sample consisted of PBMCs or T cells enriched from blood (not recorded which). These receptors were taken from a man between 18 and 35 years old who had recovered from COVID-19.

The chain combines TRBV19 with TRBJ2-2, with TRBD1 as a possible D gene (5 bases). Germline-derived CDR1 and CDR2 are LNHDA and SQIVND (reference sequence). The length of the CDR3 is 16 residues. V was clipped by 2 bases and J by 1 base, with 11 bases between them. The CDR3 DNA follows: TGTGCCAGTAGTATATTTTGGGGCGAGAACACCGGGGAGCTGTTTTTT. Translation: CASSIFWGENTGELFF.

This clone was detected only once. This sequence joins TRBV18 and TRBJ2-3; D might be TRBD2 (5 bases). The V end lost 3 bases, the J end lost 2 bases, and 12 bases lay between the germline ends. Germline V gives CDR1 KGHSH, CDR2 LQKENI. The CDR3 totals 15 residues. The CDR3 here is CASSPLVRDTDTQYF. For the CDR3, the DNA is TGTGCCAGCTCACCCTTGGTCCGGGACACAGATACGCAGTATTTT.

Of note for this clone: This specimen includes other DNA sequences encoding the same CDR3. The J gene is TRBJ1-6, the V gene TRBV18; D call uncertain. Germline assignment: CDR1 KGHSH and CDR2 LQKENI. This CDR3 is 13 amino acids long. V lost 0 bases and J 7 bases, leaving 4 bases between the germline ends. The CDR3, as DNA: TGTGCCAGCTCACCACCCCTGAATTCACCCCTCCACTTT. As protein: CASSPPLNSPLHF.

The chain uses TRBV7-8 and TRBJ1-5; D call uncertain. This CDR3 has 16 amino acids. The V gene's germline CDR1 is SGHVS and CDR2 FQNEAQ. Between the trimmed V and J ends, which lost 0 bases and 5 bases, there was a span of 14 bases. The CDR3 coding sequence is TGTGCCAGCAGCTTAGCGCGAGGGAGGTGGGATCAGCCCCAGCATTTT. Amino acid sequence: CASSLARGRWDQPQHF.

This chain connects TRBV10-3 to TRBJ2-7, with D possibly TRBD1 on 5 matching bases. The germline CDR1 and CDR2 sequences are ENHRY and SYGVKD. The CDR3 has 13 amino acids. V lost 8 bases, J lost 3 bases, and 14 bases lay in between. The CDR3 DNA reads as TGTGCCATCGCGCCACAGGAGAACTACGAGCAGTACTTC. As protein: CAIAPQENYEQYF.